Presented here are 31 T cell receptor beta chains from one specimen sequenced in a study of Siglec-9 on CD8 T cells in melanoma. Sequencing used immunoSEQ multiplex PCR; TCRdb keeps in-frame clones, though not all of them. The sample lists more than 25,000 clones; 75% to 85% were seen once. Input material: Siglec-9- CD8+ T cells sorted from blood. The receptor source for this set is a human donor in good health.

The V gene is TRBV30, the J gene TRBJ2-5; D is unclear. Germline V gene data show CDR1 as GTSNPN and CDR2 as SVGIG (reference sequence). The CDR3 is made up of 12 amino acids. V gave up 0 bases and J gave up 4 bases, with 6 bases separating them. The CDR3 nucleotides are TGTGCCTGGAGTGTCACGGGAGAGACCCAGTACTTC. It encodes CAWSVTGETQYF.

This rearrangement joins TRBV9 to TRBJ2-1, with a possible D match to TRBD2 (5 bases). Trimming pared 4 bases from V and 8 bases from J, leaving 10 bases between. The length of the CDR3 is 12 residues. Germline V gives CDR1 SGDLS, CDR2 YYNGEE. CDR3: CASSPGIHEQFF. The CDR3 DNA follows: TGTGCCAGCAGCCCCGGGATCCATGAGCAGTTCTTC.

The chain employs TRBV5-1 and TRBJ2-7; 8 bases are a match to TRBD1. This CDR3 is 15 amino acids long. Germline CDR1 SGHRS, CDR2 YFSETQ. Unmatched junction bases numbered 9, after V lost 4 bases and J lost 3 bases. DNA of the CDR3: TGCGCCAGCAGCCAACCGGACAGGGCCCACTACGAGCAGTACGTC. Translation gives CASSQPDRAHYEQYV.

There are a few counts of this clone. The rearrangement uses TRBV29-1 and TRBJ1-1; D unclear. The CDR3 length is 15 residues. V gave up 3 bases and J gave up 1 base, with 15 bases separating them. Germline CDR1 and CDR2: SQVTM and ANQGSEA. The CDR3 loop reads CSVELTPSENTEAFF. The CDR3 DNA follows: TGCAGCGTTGAGCTTACACCTTCCGAGAACACTGAAGCTTTCTTT.

The chain uses TRBV29-1 and TRBJ2-2; 7 nucleotides line up with TRBD1. The CDR3 loop spans 15 amino acids. Germline V gene lookup returns CDR1 SQVTM and CDR2 ANQGSEA. The V and J ends lost 4 bases and 1 base, in that order; junction bases with no gene match: 6. CDR3 region: CSVATGEQNTGELFF. CDR3 bases: TGCAGCGTTGCCACAGGGGAACAGAACACCGGGGAGCTGTTTTTT.

The chain carries TRBV5-6 and TRBJ1-4; D perhaps matches TRBD1 (5 bases). Trimming removed 0 bases from V and 8 bases from J, with 14 bases in between. This CDR3 is 15 amino acids long. The germline V gene has CDR1 SGHDT and CDR2 YYEEEE. CDR3 sequence: CASSLGGTASEKLFF. The DNA for the CDR3 is TGTGCCAGCAGCTTGGGAGGGACGGCCTCGGAAAAACTGTTTTTT.

The chain combines TRBV10-3 with TRBJ2-1; the D gene is possibly TRBD2 (6 bases). The germline CDR1 and CDR2 sequences are ENHRY and SYGVKD. Trimming took off 9 bases at V and 0 bases at J, with 15 bases between the two ends. This CDR3 comprises 15 residues. The CDR3 nucleotides read TGTGCCATTGGGGACTTCCAAAGCTCCTACAATGAGCAGTTCTTC. Translating gives CAIGDFQSSYNEQFF.

The V and J genes are TRBV27 and TRBJ2-1; the D is unclear. This CDR3 has 12 amino acids. V was cut by 10 bases and J by 8 bases, with 15 bases left in between. CDR1 and CDR2 from the germline V gene are MNHEY and SMNVEV (reference sequence). The DNA of the CDR3 is TGTGCCACCTCCCGTTGGTTAGATGAGCAGTTCTTC. Amino acids: CATSRWLDEQFF.

The rearrangement uses TRBV28 and TRBJ1-2; TRBD1 matches 9 bases. The CDR3 length is 15 residues. The V gene end was trimmed by 4 bases and the J gene end by 9 bases; junction bases not matched to a gene: 12. Germline V gene sequence: CDR1 MDHEN, CDR2 SYDVKM. The CDR3 here is CASSSPRTGERRYTF. DNA for the CDR3: TGTGCCAGCAGTTCCCCTCGGACAGGGGAGAGGCGCTACACCTTC.

V and J are TRBV10-2 and TRBJ2-7; no clear D. Germline V lookup: CDR1 WSHSY, CDR2 SAAADI. The CDR3 has 14 amino acids. V lost 3 bases and J 3 bases, leaving 12 bases between the germline ends. The CDR3 reads CASSDITQSYEQYV. The CDR3 DNA sequence: TGCGCCAGCAGTGACATTACCCAAAGCTACGAGCAGTACGTC.

The chain joins TRBV30 to TRBJ2-5; D possibly corresponds to TRBD2 (7 bases). Germline CDR1 GTSNPN, CDR2 SVGIG (reference sequence). Trimming cost V 5 bases and J 0 bases, with 10 bases left between them. The CDR3 length is 13 residues. CDR3 bases: TGTGCCTGGGAGGGGGGGAACCAAGAGACCCAGTACTTC. It encodes CAWEGGNQETQYF.

The chain has TRBV9 and TRBJ1-5, with a tentative D call TRBD1 (6 bases). This CDR3 contains 16 residues. In germline, CDR1 is SGDLS, CDR2 YYNGEE. Trimming took 3 bases from V and 2 from J, leaving 15 bases between them. The DNA of the CDR3 is TGTGCCAGCAGCGGGGAGACAGGCGGCGGCAATCAGCCCCAGCATTTT. Its protein product is CASSGETGGGNQPQHF.

There are a few counts of this clone. The CDR3 here is CASSRGGGFYNEQFF. CDR3 coding DNA: TGTGCCAGCAGTCGAGGTGGAGGTTTCTACAATGAGCAGTTCTTC. The rearrangement joins TRBV27 to TRBJ2-1; TRBD2 might be the D (5 bases). The CDR3 is made up of 15 amino acids. V dropped 5 bases and J dropped 3 bases, with 14 bases sitting between them. Germline assignment: CDR1 MNHEY and CDR2 SMNVEV (reference sequence).

V and J are TRBV14 and TRBJ2-7; no clear D. Per germline, CDR1 SGHDN and CDR2 FVKESK. The CDR3 spans 15 residues. Trimming cost V 0 bases and J 4 bases, with 13 bases left between them. CDR3 protein: CASSQDGGRWYEQYF. The CDR3 coding sequence is TGTGCCAGCAGCCAAGATGGCGGCAGGTGGTACGAGCAGTACTTC. Together with reference TRBV14 and TRBJ2-7, the CDR3 gives the full variable domain: EAGVTQFPSHSVIEKGQTVTLRCDPISGHDNLYWYRRVMGKEIKFLLHFVKESKQDESGMPNNRFLAERTGGTYSTLKVQPAELEDSGVYFCASSQDGGRWYEQYFGPGTRLTVT.

Comment on this clone: At one end, the junction sequence differs from germline, possibly due to a read error. The genes are TRBV7-6 and TRBJ2-7, with 9 bases fitting TRBD1. In germline, CDR1 is SGHVS, CDR2 FNYEAQ. The CDR3 contains 14 residues. The CDR3 protein is CASSLGTGAYGQYF. DNA for the CDR3: TGTGCCAGCAGCTTAGGGACAGGGGCCTACGGGCAGTACTTC.

V usage is TRBV7-9 and J usage is TRBJ1-5; TRBD1 matches at 10 bases. The ends lost 2 bases at V and 9 bases at J; junction bases unmatched: 4. CDR3 size: 14 residues. Per the germline V gene, CDR1 is SEHNR and CDR2 is FQNEAQ (reference sequence). The CDR3 DNA is TGTGCCAGCAGCTTATCGGACAGGGGGGGGCCCCAGCATTTT. Translation: CASSLSDRGGPQHF. Drawing the rest from reference TRBV7-9 and TRBJ1-5, the complete variable domain is DTGVSQNPRHKITKRGQNVTFRCDPISEHNRLYWYRQTLGQGPEFLTYFQNEAQLEKSRLLSDRFSAERPKGSFSTLEIQRTEQGDSAMYLCASSLSDRGGPQHFGDGTRLSIL.

Note on this clone: Other DNA sequences of this sample code for an identical CDR3. The V and J genes are TRBV7-9 and TRBJ2-2; D unclear. The length of the CDR3 is 12 residues. The germline V and J ends were trimmed by 3 bases and 3 bases, with 2 bases remaining between them. The germline gives CDR1 SEHNR, CDR2 FQNEAQ (reference sequence). CDR3 residues: CASSLYTGELFF. The CDR3 DNA sequence: TGTGCCAGCAGCTTGTACACCGGGGAGCTGTTTTTT.

The V call is TRBV5-6, the J call TRBJ2-5; TRBD1 matches at 8 bases. This CDR3 has 13 amino acids. The V and J ends lost 7 bases and 5 bases, in that order; junction bases with no gene match: 7. CDR1 is SGHDT, CDR2 YYEEEE, per germline. The CDR3 coding sequence is TGTGCCAGCGGGACAGGTTTTCCGGAGACCCAGTACTTC. This encodes CASGTGFPETQYF. Together with reference TRBV5-6 and TRBJ2-5, the CDR3 gives the full variable domain: DAGVTQSPTHLIKTRGQQVTLRCSPKSGHDTVSWYQQALGQGPQFIFQYYEEEERQRGNFPDRFSGHQFPNYSSELNVNALLLGDSALYLCASGTGFPETQYFGPGTRLLVL.

V gene TRBV4-1 combines with J gene TRBJ2-1, with 11 bases aligning to TRBD2. V lost 1 base, J lost 7 bases, and 12 bases stayed unmatched. Germline V CDR1 and CDR2: MGHRA, YSYEKL. The CDR3 sequence is 18 residues long. In nucleotides, the CDR3 is TGCGCCAGCAGCCAAGGAGCGATAGCGGGGGGGCGGGGGAATGAGCAGTTCTTC. Protein sequence: CASSQGAIAGGRGNEQFF.

The chain combines TRBV19 with TRBJ1-1, with TRBD1 identical over 7 bases. The CDR3 has 19 amino acids. The germline V gene encodes CDR1 LNHDA and CDR2 SQIVND (reference sequence). Trimming took 4 bases from V and 0 from J; bases not matched to a gene: 17. The CDR3 protein is CASSKGQGGGYYMNTEAFF. For the CDR3, the DNA is TGTGCCAGTAGTAAGGGGCAGGGGGGAGGTTACTACATGAACACTGAAGCTTTCTTT.

The gene calls are TRBV20-1 and TRBJ1-6; unclear D gene. The CDR3 is 9 residues long. Germline values: CDR1 DFQATT, CDR2 SNEGSKA (reference sequence). The CDR3 nucleotides are TGCAGCGCAAATTCACCCCTCCACTTT. This encodes CSANSPLHF.

The rearrangement links TRBV9 to TRBJ2-6; 8 bases are shared with TRBD2. Germline loops: CDR1 SGDLS, CDR2 YYNGEE. V lost 3 bases and J lost 2; bases outside the gene matches: 10. There are 18 residues in the CDR3. CDR3 in DNA: TGTGCCAGCAGCGCTAGCGGGTTGGTTCACCCTGGGGCCAACGTCCTGACTTTC. It translates to CASSASGLVHPGANVLTF.

In this sample, this clone is medium-sized (0.01 to 0.1%). The chain uses TRBV7-9 and TRBJ2-7, with D unresolved. The CDR3 runs 13 residues. Deletions cut 1 base from V and 3 bases from J, with 7 bases between. The germline V gene encodes CDR1 SEHNR and CDR2 FQNEAQ (reference sequence). CDR3 residues: CASSLGMGYEQYV. CDR3 in DNA: TGTGCCAGCAGCTTAGGGATGGGCTACGAGCAGTACGTC.

The CDR3: CASSYFLGTQYF. The CDR3 nucleotides are TGTGCCAGCAGTTACTTCTTGGGGACCCAGTACTTC. The chain links TRBV6-6 to TRBJ2-5, with D uncertain. CDR1 is MNHNY and CDR2 is SVGAGI in the germline V gene (reference sequence). The CDR3 spans 12 residues. V lost 1 base to trimming and J lost 7 bases, with 7 bases between them.

The V and J genes are TRBV7-9 and TRBJ1-2; D uncertain. Looked up from germline, CDR1 is SEHNR and CDR2 is FQNEAQ (reference sequence). This CDR3 contains 13 residues. The V gene lost 5 bases and the J gene lost 2 bases, with 9 bases spanning the gap. CDR3 nucleotide sequence: TGTGCCAGCAGCGCGACACCCAACTATGGCTACACCTTC. Encoded protein: CASSATPNYGYTF. The full variable domain, in which reference TRBV7-9 and TRBJ1-2 provide the parts outside the CDR3, is DTGVSQNPRHKITKRGQNVTFRCDPISEHNRLYWYRQTLGQGPEFLTYFQNEAQLEKSRLLSDRFSAERPKGSFSTLEIQRTEQGDSAMYLCASSATPNYGYTFGSGTRLTVV.

V and J are TRBV27 and TRBJ1-4; 10 nucleotides align to TRBD1. The CDR3 is 16 residues long. The V segment lost 6 bases and the J segment 5 bases; nucleotides outside the gene matches: 9. The germline V gene has CDR1 MNHEY and CDR2 SMNVEV (reference sequence). The CDR3: CASRTDRGGQNEKLFF. DNA of the CDR3: TGTGCCAGCAGAACGGACAGGGGGGGTCAAAATGAAAAACTGTTTTTT.

This rearrangement joins TRBV4-1 to TRBJ1-2; D unresolved. Between the trimmed V and J ends, which lost 4 bases and 5 bases, there was a span of 14 bases. Germline lookup yields CDR1 MGHRA and CDR2 YSYEKL. This CDR3 is 14 amino acids long. CDR3 in DNA: TGCGCCAGCAGCCCCCCTCTACCCGCTTATGGCTACACCTTC. This translates into CASSPPLPAYGYTF.

The rearrangement links TRBV7-3 to TRBJ1-5; D remains unclear. V was shortened by 1 base and J by 12 bases, with 16 bases between the two germline ends. Germline CDR1 reads SGHTA; CDR2 reads FQGTGA. CDR3 length equals 14 residues. CDR3 nucleotide sequence: TGTGCCAGCAGCTTAAACCCCATAGCAATCAGCCAGCATTTT. This translates into CASSLNPIAISQHF.

The J gene is TRBJ2-7, the V gene TRBV11-2, with 8 bases aligning to TRBD2. V shed 2 bases and J 3 bases; nucleotides not matched to a gene: 3. Germline-derived CDR1 and CDR2 are SGHAT and FQNNGV. The CDR3 has 14 residues. Here the CDR3 DNA reads TGTGCCAGCAGCTTACGACTAGCGAGCTACGAGCAGTACGTC. Amino acid sequence: CASSLRLASYEQYV.

This clone has a handful of counts. The chain is built from TRBV13 and TRBJ2-3, with 9 bases lining up with TRBD1. V lost 1 base and J lost 5; bases outside the gene matches: 4. Germline loops: CDR1 PRHDT, CDR2 FYEKMQ (reference sequence). The CDR3 spans 15 residues. CDR3 amino acids: CASSLATGGGDTQYF. The CDR3 nucleotides read TGTGCCAGCAGCTTAGCGACAGGGGGAGGAGATACGCAGTATTTT.

V is TRBV27 and J is TRBJ1-1; weak D call: TRBD1 (5 bases). V lost 3 bases and J lost 5, with 22 bases in between. Germline V gives CDR1 MNHEY, CDR2 SMNVEV (reference sequence). This CDR3 has 17 residues. The CDR3 reads CASSLFITGYGKTEAFF. The CDR3 bases are TGTGCCAGCAGTTTGTTCATAACAGGTTACGGGAAAACTGAAGCTTTCTTT.